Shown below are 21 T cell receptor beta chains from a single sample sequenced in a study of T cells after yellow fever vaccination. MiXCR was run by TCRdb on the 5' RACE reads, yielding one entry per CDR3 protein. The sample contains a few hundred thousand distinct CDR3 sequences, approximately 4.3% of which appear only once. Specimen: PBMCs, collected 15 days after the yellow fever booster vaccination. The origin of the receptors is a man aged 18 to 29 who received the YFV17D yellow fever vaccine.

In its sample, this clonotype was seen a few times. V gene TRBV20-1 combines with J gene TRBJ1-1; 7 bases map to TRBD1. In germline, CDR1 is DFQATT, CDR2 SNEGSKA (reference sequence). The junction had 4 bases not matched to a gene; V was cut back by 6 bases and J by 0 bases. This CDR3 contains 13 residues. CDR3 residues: CSARDSLNTEAFF. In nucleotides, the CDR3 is TGCAGTGCCCGGGACAGCTTGAACACTGAAGCTTTCTTT.

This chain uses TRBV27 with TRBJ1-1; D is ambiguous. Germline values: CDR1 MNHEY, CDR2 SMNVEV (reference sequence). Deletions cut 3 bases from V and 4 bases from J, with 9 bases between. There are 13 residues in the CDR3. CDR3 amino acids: CASSFGSPTEAFF. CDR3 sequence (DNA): TGTGCCAGCAGTTTCGGGAGTCCCACTGAAGCTTTCTTT.

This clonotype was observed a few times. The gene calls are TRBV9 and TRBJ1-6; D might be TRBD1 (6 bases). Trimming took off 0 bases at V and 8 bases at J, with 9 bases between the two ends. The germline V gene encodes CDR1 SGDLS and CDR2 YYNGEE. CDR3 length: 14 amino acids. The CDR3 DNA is TGTGCCAGCAGCGTAGGGGGGGGCGATTCACCCCTCCACTTT. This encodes CASSVGGGDSPLHF.

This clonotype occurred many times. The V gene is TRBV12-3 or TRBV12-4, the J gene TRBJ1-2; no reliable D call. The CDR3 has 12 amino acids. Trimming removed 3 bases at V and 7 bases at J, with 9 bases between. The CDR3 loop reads CASSLRPSGYTF. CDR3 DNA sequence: TGTGCCAGCAGTTTGAGGCCAAGTGGCTACACCTTC.

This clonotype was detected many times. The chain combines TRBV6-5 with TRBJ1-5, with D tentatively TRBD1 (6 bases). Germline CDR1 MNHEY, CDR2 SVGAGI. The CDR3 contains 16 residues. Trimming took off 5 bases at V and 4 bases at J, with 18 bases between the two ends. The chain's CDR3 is CASSRRLQGGNQPQHF. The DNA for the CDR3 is TGTGCCAGCAGTAGAAGACTACAGGGAGGTAATCAGCCCCAGCATTTT.

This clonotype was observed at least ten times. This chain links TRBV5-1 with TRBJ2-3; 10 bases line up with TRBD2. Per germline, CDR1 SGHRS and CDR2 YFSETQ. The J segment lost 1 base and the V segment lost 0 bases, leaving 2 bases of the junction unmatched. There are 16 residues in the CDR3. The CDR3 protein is CASSLAGLAGTDTQYF. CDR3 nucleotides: TGCGCCAGCAGCTTGGCCGGACTAGCGGGCACAGATACGCAGTATTTT.

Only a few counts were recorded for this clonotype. CDR3: CAINLQGGSGYTF. The CDR3 DNA reads TGTGCCATCAATCTACAGGGAGGGTCTGGCTACACCTTC. The chain uses TRBV10-3 and TRBJ1-2, with D maybe TRBD1 (6 bases). The CDR3 has 13 residues. Germline CDR1 and CDR2: ENHRY and SYGVKD. V was pared by 7 bases and J by 7 bases, with 16 bases between.

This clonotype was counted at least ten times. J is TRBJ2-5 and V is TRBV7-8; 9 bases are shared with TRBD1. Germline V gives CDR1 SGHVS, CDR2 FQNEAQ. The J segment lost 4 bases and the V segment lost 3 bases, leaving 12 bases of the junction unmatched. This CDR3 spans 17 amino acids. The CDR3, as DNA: TGTGCCAGCAGCTTCATTGAGGGACAGGGATCGGGAGAGACCCAGTACTTC. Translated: CASSFIEGQGSGETQYF.

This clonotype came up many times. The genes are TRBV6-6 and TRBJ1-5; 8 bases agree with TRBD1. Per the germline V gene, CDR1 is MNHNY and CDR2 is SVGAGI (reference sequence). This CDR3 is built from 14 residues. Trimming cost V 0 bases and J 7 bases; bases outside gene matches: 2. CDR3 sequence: CASSYSDRAQPQHF. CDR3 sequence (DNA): TGTGCCAGCAGTTACTCGGACAGGGCCCAGCCCCAGCATTTT.

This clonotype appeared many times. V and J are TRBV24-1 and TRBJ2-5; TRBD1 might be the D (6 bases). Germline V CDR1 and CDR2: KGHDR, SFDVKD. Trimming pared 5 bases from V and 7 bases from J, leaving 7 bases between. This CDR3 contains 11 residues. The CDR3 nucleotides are TGTGCCACCAGTGCCAGGGGGACCCAGTACTTC. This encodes CATSARGTQYF.

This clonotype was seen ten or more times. As DNA, the CDR3 is TGCAGCGTTACAGGAAACGACTATGGCTACACCTTC. Translation gives CSVTGNDYGYTF. The chain is built from TRBV29-1 and TRBJ1-2; perhaps TRBD1 as D (5 bases). CDR1 is SQVTM and CDR2 is ANQGSEA in the germline V gene. V dropped 5 bases and J dropped 3 bases, with 10 bases sitting between them. The CDR3 has 12 amino acids.

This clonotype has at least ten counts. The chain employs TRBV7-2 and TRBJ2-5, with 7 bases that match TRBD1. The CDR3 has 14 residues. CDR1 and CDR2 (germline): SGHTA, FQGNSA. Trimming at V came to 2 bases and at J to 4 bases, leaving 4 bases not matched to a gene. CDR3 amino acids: CASSLNNRGETQYF. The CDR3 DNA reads TGTGCCAGCAGCTTAAATAACAGGGGAGAGACCCAGTACTTC.

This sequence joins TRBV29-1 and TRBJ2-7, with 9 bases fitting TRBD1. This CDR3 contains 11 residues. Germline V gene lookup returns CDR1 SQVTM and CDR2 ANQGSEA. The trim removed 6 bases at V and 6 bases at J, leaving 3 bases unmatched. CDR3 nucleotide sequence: TGCAGCGTCGTGGACAGGGGCGAGCAGTACGTC. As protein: CSVVDRGEQYV.

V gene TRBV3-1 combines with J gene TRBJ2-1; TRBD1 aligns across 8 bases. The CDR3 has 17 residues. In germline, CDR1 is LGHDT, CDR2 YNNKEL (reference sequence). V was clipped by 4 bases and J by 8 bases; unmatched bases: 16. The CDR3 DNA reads TGTGCCAGCAGCCGAAACCCAGGGGGCGGGGATGCGTATGAGCAGTTCTTC. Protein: CASSRNPGGGDAYEQFF.

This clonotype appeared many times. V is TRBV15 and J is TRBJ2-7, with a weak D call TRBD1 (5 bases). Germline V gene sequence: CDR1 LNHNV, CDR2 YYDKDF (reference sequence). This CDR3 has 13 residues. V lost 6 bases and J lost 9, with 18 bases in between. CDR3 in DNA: TGTGCCACCAGTACAGGTTTTGGTTTCGGGCAGTACGTC. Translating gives CATSTGFGFGQYV.

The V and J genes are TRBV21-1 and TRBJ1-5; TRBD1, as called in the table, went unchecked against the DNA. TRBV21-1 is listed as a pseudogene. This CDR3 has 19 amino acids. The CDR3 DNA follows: TGTGCCAGCTGGGGATCTGGGGACAGGGATAATAGGCTCGGTCAGCCCCAGCATTTT. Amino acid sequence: CASWGSGDRDNRLGQPQHF.

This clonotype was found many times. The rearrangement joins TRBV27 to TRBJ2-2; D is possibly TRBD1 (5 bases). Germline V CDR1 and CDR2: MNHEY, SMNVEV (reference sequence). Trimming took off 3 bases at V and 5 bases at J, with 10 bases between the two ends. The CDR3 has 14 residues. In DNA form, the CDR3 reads TGTGCCAGCAGTTTGGGGCCTCAGACCGGGGAGCTGTTTTTT. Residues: CASSLGPQTGELFF.

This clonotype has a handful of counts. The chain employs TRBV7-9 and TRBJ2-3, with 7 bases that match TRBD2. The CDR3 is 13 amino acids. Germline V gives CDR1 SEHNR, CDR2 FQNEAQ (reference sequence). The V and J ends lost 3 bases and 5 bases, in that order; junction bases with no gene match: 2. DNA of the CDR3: TGTGCCAGCAGCTTCAAGCGGGAAGATACGCAGTATTTT. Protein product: CASSFKREDTQYF.

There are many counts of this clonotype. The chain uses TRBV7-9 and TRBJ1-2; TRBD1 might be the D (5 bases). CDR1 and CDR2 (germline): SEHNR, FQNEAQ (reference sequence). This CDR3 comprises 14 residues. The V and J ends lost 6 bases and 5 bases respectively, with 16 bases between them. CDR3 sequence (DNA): TGTGCCAGCAGTTCTCAATCGGGGGTGTATGGCTACACCTTC. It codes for CASSSQSGVYGYTF.

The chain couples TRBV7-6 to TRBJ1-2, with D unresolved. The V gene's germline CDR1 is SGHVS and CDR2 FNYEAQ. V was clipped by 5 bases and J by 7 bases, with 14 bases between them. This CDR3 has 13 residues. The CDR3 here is CASSVRWFSGYTF. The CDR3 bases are TGTGCCAGCAGCGTTAGGTGGTTCTCTGGCTACACCTTC.

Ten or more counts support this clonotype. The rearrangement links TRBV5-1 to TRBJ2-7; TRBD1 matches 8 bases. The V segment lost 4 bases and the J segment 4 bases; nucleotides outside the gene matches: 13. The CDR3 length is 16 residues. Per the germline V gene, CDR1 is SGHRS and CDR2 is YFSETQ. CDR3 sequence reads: CASSPTVGQGLYEQYF. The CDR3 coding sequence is TGCGCCAGCAGCCCAACCGTAGGACAGGGCTTATACGAGCAGTACTTC.